The 24 T cell receptor beta chains listed next were all sequenced from one sample in a study of siplizumab effects on memory and regulatory T cells. Generated by immunoSEQ multiplex PCR, the TCRdb table keeps only in-frame clones and is missing some. The sample holds tens of thousands of clones, more than 80% seen once. The sequencing sample was made of CD8+ T cells sorted from blood. The source is a human donor in good health.

The chain uses TRBV2 and TRBJ2-7; D not certain. Germline V gives CDR1 SNHLY, CDR2 FYNNEI. The CDR3 is made up of 15 amino acids. With 1 base removed from V and 0 bases from J, the gap between germline ends came to 10 bases. The CDR3 sequence is CASSEDSSSSYEQYF. CDR3 nucleotide sequence: TGTGCCAGCAGTGAAGACTCATCAAGCTCCTACGAGCAGTACTTC.

The V gene is TRBV5-6, the J gene TRBJ2-7; 12 bases map to TRBD2. V was clipped by 0 bases and J by 6 bases; unmatched bases: 7. Germline V gene data show CDR1 as SGHDT and CDR2 as YYEEEE. The CDR3 is made up of 16 amino acids. The CDR3 DNA follows: TGTGCCAGCAGCTTGGACCGACTAGCGGGAGATGGCGAGCAGTACTTC. Translated: CASSLDRLAGDGEQYF.

This sequence joins TRBV29-1 and TRBJ2-2; 9 bases agree with TRBD2. Germline V gene sequence: CDR1 SQVTM, CDR2 ANQGSEA. The J segment lost 4 bases and the V segment lost 4 bases, leaving 7 bases of the junction unmatched. The CDR3 totals 15 residues. The CDR3 sequence is CSVVRREGRTGELFF. In DNA, the CDR3 is TGCAGCGTTGTCCGGCGGGAGGGCCGCACCGGGGAGCTGTTTTTT.

J is TRBJ2-5 and V is TRBV14; maybe TRBD1 (5 bases). Germline V gene sequence: CDR1 SGHDN, CDR2 FVKESK. The CDR3 totals 13 residues. Trimming left V 4 bases short and J 2 bases short, with 8 bases between. CDR3 residues: CASSPRQQETQYF. DNA of the CDR3: TGTGCCAGCAGCCCCCGACAGCAAGAGACCCAGTACTTC.

The gene calls are TRBV30 and TRBJ2-2, with TRBD2 as a possible D gene (6 bases). Germline assignment: CDR1 GTSNPN and CDR2 SVGIG (reference sequence). This CDR3 is 14 amino acids long. V lost 3 bases and J lost 5, with 13 bases in between. This chain's CDR3 is CAWSASDETGELFF. The CDR3 bases are TGTGCCTGGAGCGCTAGCGACGAAACCGGGGAGCTGTTTTTT.

CDR3 DNA: TGTGCCAGCAGCGAGGCAGGGTCAGATACGCAGTATTTT. It is translated as CASSEAGSDTQYF. V usage is TRBV9 and J usage is TRBJ2-3; a possible D gene is TRBD1 (5 bases). There are 13 residues in the CDR3. Per germline, CDR1 SGDLS and CDR2 YYNGEE. V was cut by 3 bases and J by 4 bases, with 9 bases left in between.

The chain joins TRBV14 to TRBJ2-1; unclear D gene. CDR1 is SGHDN and CDR2 is FVKESK in the germline V gene. The CDR3 has 15 residues. Trimming shortened V by 2 bases and J by 0 bases, and 8 bases separated the two germline ends. This CDR3 reads CASSQFLSSYNEQFF. The CDR3 bases are TGTGCCAGCAGCCAATTCTTAAGCTCCTACAATGAGCAGTTCTTC.

The chain combines TRBV27 with TRBJ2-3; 7 bases line up with TRBD2. The J segment lost 0 bases and the V segment lost 3 bases, leaving 9 bases of the junction unmatched. The CDR3 covers 17 residues. Germline-derived CDR1 and CDR2 are MNHEY and SMNVEV (reference sequence). CDR3 sequence: CASSLFSGLMSTDTQYF. CDR3 in DNA: TGTGCCAGCAGTTTGTTTAGCGGGCTAATGAGCACAGATACGCAGTATTTT.

The chain recombines TRBV7-9 with TRBJ2-7; 7 positions agree with TRBD1. The V gene end was trimmed by 7 bases and the J gene end by 2 bases; junction bases not matched to a gene: 2. Germline V gene lookup returns CDR1 SEHNR and CDR2 FQNEAQ (reference sequence). This CDR3 spans 12 amino acids. CDR3 sequence: CASNQGAYEQYF. The CDR3 DNA reads as TGTGCCAGCAACCAGGGGGCCTACGAGCAGTACTTC.

This sequence joins TRBV19 and TRBJ2-2; D uncertain. CDR3 length: 16 amino acids. Between the trimmed V and J ends, which lost 6 bases and 0 bases, there was a span of 14 bases. The germline gives CDR1 LNHDA, CDR2 SQIVND (reference sequence). CDR3 residues: CASSPSAYPNTGELFF. In nucleotides, the CDR3 is TGTGCCAGTAGCCCAAGCGCGTATCCGAACACCGGGGAGCTGTTTTTT.

The chain employs TRBV6-5 and TRBJ2-7; TRBD1 might be the D (5 bases). The CDR3 is made up of 13 amino acids. V was shortened by 7 bases and J by 5 bases, with 15 bases between the two germline ends. CDR1 and CDR2 from the germline V gene are MNHEY and SVGAGI. The CDR3 region is CASIGQGLNEQYF. Here the CDR3 DNA reads TGTGCCAGCATCGGGCAGGGCCTCAACGAGCAGTACTTC.

The genes are TRBV5-6 and TRBJ2-5; 8 bases line up with TRBD1. The better agreement between TRBJ2-7 and the DNA end casts doubt on the J call. Germline-derived CDR1 and CDR2 are SGHDT and YYEEEE. CDR3 length: 12 amino acids. The chain's CDR3 is CATGWTGNEQYF. In DNA, the CDR3 is TGTGCCACGGGCTGGACAGGGAACGAGCAGTACTTC.

The chain uses TRBV30 and TRBJ2-7, with 7 bases that match TRBD2. CDR1 is GTSNPN and CDR2 is SVGIG in the germline V gene (reference sequence). CDR3 length: 15 residues. The junction had 11 bases not matched to a gene; V was cut back by 1 base and J by 5 bases. DNA for the CDR3: TGTGCCTGGAGTGCCGGACTAGGGTCAGGAGACGAGCAGTACTTC. Amino acid sequence: CAWSAGLGSGDEQYF. Filled out from reference TRBV30 and TRBJ2-7, the complete variable domain reads SQTIHQWPATLVQPVGSPLSLECTVEGTSNPNLYWYRQAAGRGLQLLFYSVGIGQISSEVPQNLSASRPQDRQFILSSKKLLLSDSGFYLCAWSAGLGSGDEQYFGPGTRLTVT.

The rearrangement joins TRBV27 to TRBJ1-2, with D maybe TRBD1 (5 bases). Germline CDR1 is MNHEY and CDR2 is SMNVEV (reference sequence). V lost 6 bases and J 2 bases, leaving 7 bases between the germline ends. The CDR3 extends over 12 amino acids. Here the CDR3 DNA reads TGTGCCAGCAGGGGGGGAAACTATGGCTACACCTTC. Translated: CASRGGNYGYTF.

The V call is TRBV19, the J call TRBJ1-5, with 12 nucleotides matching TRBD1. The germline gives CDR1 LNHDA, CDR2 SQIVND (reference sequence). This CDR3 contains 15 residues. V lost 3 bases to trimming and J lost 5 bases; unmatched junction nucleotides: 2. CDR3 amino acids: CASSMGTGGYQPQHF. In nucleotides, the CDR3 is TGTGCCAGTAGTATGGGGACAGGGGGCTATCAGCCCCAGCATTTT.

The rearrangement joins TRBV25-1 to TRBJ2-5, with TRBD2 as a possible D gene (6 bases). Germline V gene sequence: CDR1 MGHDK, CDR2 SYGVNS. V shed 6 bases and J shed 3 bases, with 14 bases lying between them. The CDR3 has 14 amino acids. This chain's CDR3 is CASSLLAIKETQYF. DNA for the CDR3: TGTGCCAGCAGCCTGCTAGCGATAAAAGAGACCCAGTACTTC.

The chain combines TRBV28 with TRBJ1-2, with 7 nucleotides matching TRBD1. The germline CDR1 and CDR2 sequences are MDHEN and SYDVKM. J was trimmed by 0 bases and V by 6 bases; bases with no gene match: 10. The CDR3 covers 16 residues. The CDR3 reads CASSRVVTGANYGYTF. The CDR3 bases are TGTGCCAGCAGCCGAGTAGTCACAGGGGCTAACTATGGCTACACCTTC.

The J gene is TRBJ2-3, the V gene TRBV9; TRBD2 aligns across 11 bases. The CDR3 is 16 residues long. In germline, CDR1 is SGDLS, CDR2 YYNGEE. V trimming: 2 bases; J trimming: 0 bases; junction bases outside the gene matches: 2. The CDR3 DNA is TGTGCCAGCAGCGTGAGGACTAGCGGGAGCACAGATACGCAGTATTTT. Translated, it gives CASSVRTSGSTDTQYF. Filled out from reference TRBV9 and TRBJ2-3, the complete variable domain reads DSGVTQTPKHLITATGQRVTLRCSPRSGDLSVYWYQQSLDQGLQFLIQYYNGEERAKGNILERFSAQQFPDLHSELNLSSLELGDSALYFCASSVRTSGSTDTQYFGPGTRLTVL.

The chain couples TRBV15 to TRBJ1-1; D possibly corresponds to TRBD1 (6 bases). CDR3 length equals 13 residues. Per germline, CDR1 LNHNV and CDR2 YYDKDF (reference sequence). The ends were cut back, 6 bases at V and 0 bases at J, with 8 bases in the middle. CDR3 sequence: CATRGGVNTEAFF. The CDR3 nucleotides are TGTGCCACCAGAGGGGGGGTGAACACTGAAGCTTTCTTT.

V is TRBV4-1 and J is TRBJ2-1; 8 bases fit TRBD2. The germline V gene encodes CDR1 MGHRA and CDR2 YSYEKL. The J segment lost 4 bases and the V segment lost 7 bases, leaving 9 bases of the junction unmatched. The CDR3 covers 15 residues. CDR3 nucleotide sequence: TGCGCCAGCACCATGTTAGCGGGATTATACAATGAGCAGTTCTTC. It is translated as CASTMLAGLYNEQFF.

The chain employs TRBV9 and TRBJ1-2; D is unresolved. V was trimmed by 0 bases and J by 8 bases, leaving 17 bases between them. Germline values: CDR1 SGDLS, CDR2 YYNGEE. The CDR3 runs to 15 residues. CDR3 loop: CASSVGTAHLEGYTF. The DNA for the CDR3 is TGTGCCAGCAGCGTAGGCACAGCCCATCTAGAGGGCTACACCTTC.

The CDR3 nucleotides are TGTGCCAGCAGCTTTCAGGGGGCAGACGGGGCTTTCTTT. It translates to CASSFQGADGAFF. J is TRBJ1-1 and V is TRBV7-3; 8 bases match TRBD1. The CDR3 length is 13 residues. V lost 3 bases, J lost 11 bases, and 8 bases stayed unmatched. Germline assignment: CDR1 SGHTA and CDR2 FQGTGA.

Concerning this clone itself: This sample includes further DNA sequences coding for the same CDR3. The gene calls are TRBV14 and TRBJ2-7, with 9 bases fitting TRBD2. J gave up 7 bases and V 1 base, and 5 bases lay outside the gene matches. The germline CDR1 and CDR2 sequences are SGHDN and FVKESK. The CDR3 sequence is 14 residues long. The chain's CDR3 is CASSQGREGREQYF. The CDR3, as DNA: TGTGCCAGCAGCCAAGGGCGGGAGGGGCGGGAGCAGTACTTC.

V gene TRBV27 combines with J gene TRBJ2-2, with D hard to call. Germline-derived CDR1 and CDR2 are MNHEY and SMNVEV (reference sequence). V lost 8 bases, J lost 7 bases, and 14 bases lay in between. There are 13 residues in the CDR3. CDR3 bases: TGTGCCAGCGGCGTGGGATATATCGGGGAGCTGTTTTTT. Protein product: CASGVGYIGELFF.